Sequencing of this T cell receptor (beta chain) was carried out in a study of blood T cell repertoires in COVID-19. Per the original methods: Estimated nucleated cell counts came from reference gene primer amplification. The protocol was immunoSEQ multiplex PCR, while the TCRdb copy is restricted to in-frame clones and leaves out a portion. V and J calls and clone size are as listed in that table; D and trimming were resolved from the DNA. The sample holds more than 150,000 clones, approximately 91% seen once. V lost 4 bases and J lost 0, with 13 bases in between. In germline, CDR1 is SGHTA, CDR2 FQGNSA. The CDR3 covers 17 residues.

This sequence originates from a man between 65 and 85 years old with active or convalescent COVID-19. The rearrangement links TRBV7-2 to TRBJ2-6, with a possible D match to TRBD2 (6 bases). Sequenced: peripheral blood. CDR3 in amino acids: CASSSGLELSGANVLTF. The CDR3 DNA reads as TGTGCCAGCAGCTCGGGACTGGAACTCTCTGGGGCCAACGTCCTGACTTTC.